These T cell receptor beta chains were read from a single sample in a study of CD8 T cells in ankylosing spondylitis. A single record per CDR3 protein comes from TCRdb applying MiXCR to the 5' RACE reads. The data show 300,000 to 350,000 distinct CDR3 sequences, about a fifth seen once. The specimen was blood, either unsorted or a sorted T cell fraction (not recorded which). These receptors all come from a female donor with ankylosing spondylitis or in good health (not recorded which). Both conserved end residues are part of each CDR3. Each record gives: D gene, J gene, clone size, V gene, CDR3 DNA, CDR3 protein. A D gene is named only where the DNA matches it firmly. Expanded clones get a size class; other rows say once, few or many, or leave the size out.

>TRBD1|TRBJ1-6|few|TRBV10-1
TGCGCCAGCAGTGCGGACAGGATCGGCGGTAATTCACCCCTCCACTTT
CASSADRIGGNSPLHF
>NA|TRBJ2-7|few|TRBV5-1
TGCGCCAGCAGCTTGGACAGGGCGTCCTACGAGCAGTACTTC
CASSLDRASYEQYF
>TRBD1|TRBJ1-6|NA|TRBV29-1
TGCAGCGTTGAGTCCGGACAGGGATCCATTTCACCCCTCCACTTT
CSVESGQGSISPLHF
>NA|TRBJ2-2|NA|TRBV7-3
TGTGCCAGCAGCGTTGGCTTAAACACCGGGGAGCTGTTTTTT
CASSVGLNTGELFF
>NA|TRBJ2-5|NA|TRBV12-3/TRBV12-4
TGTGCCAGCAGTTGGTCGGCCGGGGAGACCCAGTACTTC
CASSWSAGETQYF
>NA|TRBJ1-1|NA|TRBV4-3
TGCGCCAGCAGCCAGGGTGCAAGGGGATTGAACACTGAAGCTTTCTTT
CASSQGARGLNTEAFF
>NA|TRBJ2-1|once|TRBV2
TGTGCCAGCAGTACCATACGGGGCTCCTACAATGAGCAGTTCTTC
CASSTIRGSYNEQFF
>NA|TRBJ2-1|NA|TRBV21-1
TGTGCCAGCAGCAAAGAAGTAGGCCTCCTGCTCTACCATGAGCAGTTCTTC
CASSKEVGLLLYHEQFF
>NA|TRBJ1-2|NA|TRBV2
TGTGCCAGCAGTGACGGTATAGGAATTGGCTACACCTTC
CASSDGIGIGYTF
>NA|TRBJ1-2|NA|TRBV7-2
TGTGCCAGCAGCTTAGAAGTTAACTATGGCTACACCTTC
CASSLEVNYGYTF
>NA|TRBJ2-5|many|TRBV7-2
TGTGCCAGCAGCCCCTTACAGACCCAGTACTTC
CASSPLQTQYF
>NA|TRBJ2-7|NA|TRBV20-1
TGCAGTGCTAGGCGGACCTCTCGGGAGCAGTACTTC
CSARRTSREQYF
>TRBD1|TRBJ1-5|few|TRBV20-1
TGCAGTGCAAGCAGGGGGCTTCAGCCCCAGCATTTT
CSASRGLQPQHF
>TRBD2|TRBJ2-7|few|TRBV7-2
TGTGCCAGCAGCCGGGGACTAGCGGGATACGAGCAGTACTTC
CASSRGLAGYEQYF
>NA|TRBJ2-1|NA|TRBV20-1
TGCAGTGCTAGGGGTAGGTTCGGCTCCTACAATGAGCAGTTCTTC
CSARGRFGSYNEQFF
>TRBD2|TRBJ2-1|NA|TRBV20-1
TGCAGTGCTAACCCTAGCGGTGTCCTTTACAATGAGCAGTTCTTC
CSANPSGVLYNEQFF
>TRBD2|TRBJ2-5|NA|TRBV28
TGTGGCAGCAGTGGCCGACTAGCGGGAGATCGTAAGACCCAGTACTTC
CGSSGRLAGDRKTQYF
>TRBD1|TRBJ1-1|few|TRBV5-5
TGTGCCAGCAGCTTAAGGACAGGAGTGAACACTGAAGCTTTCTTT
CASSLRTGVNTEAFF
>TRBD1|TRBJ2-3|NA|TRBV24-1
TGTGCCACCAGTGAACCCAGACAGGGGATGGTTGCAGATACGCAGTATTTT
CATSEPRQGMVADTQYF
>NA|TRBJ2-7|NA|TRBV7-2
TGTGCCAGCAGCTTAAGTCTGAACGCCTACGAGCAGTACTTC
CASSLSLNAYEQYF
>TRBD1|TRBJ2-1|NA|TRBV27
TGTGCCAGCAGTTTACGACCGGGACAGGGGATCCGTGAGCAGTTCTTC
CASSLRPGQGIREQFF
>NA|TRBJ2-5|few|TRBV15
TGTGCCACCAGCAGAGGAAGGGGTTGGGGACAAGAGACCCAGTACTTC
CATSRGRGWGQETQYF
>NA|TRBJ1-2|many|TRBV6-1
TGTGCCAGCAGGGACAGTGCCGGGTCCTATGGCTACACCTTC
CASRDSAGSYGYTF
>NA|TRBJ1-1|many|TRBV29-1
TGCAGCGTTCTTCCGAGGGGATTGGACACTGAAGCTTTCTTT
CSVLPRGLDTEAFF
>NA|TRBJ2-5|few|TRBV3-1
TGTGCCAGCAGCCCGGTGGGGACTTCGGTGTCGACCCAGTACTTC
CASSPVGTSVSTQYF
>NA|TRBJ2-7|NA|TRBV5-5
TGTGCCAGCAGCTTTAACGGGGACGGACGCTACGAGCAGTACTTC
CASSFNGDGRYEQYF
>NA|TRBJ1-1|NA|TRBV12-3/TRBV12-4
TGTGCCAGCAGTTCAATACAGGGAACGGTCACTGAAGCTTTCTTT
CASSSIQGTVTEAFF
>NA|TRBJ1-5|few|TRBV20-1
TGCAGTGCTAGTGTACAGACTAATCAGCCCCAGCATTTT
CSASVQTNQPQHF
>TRBD2|TRBJ2-1|many|TRBV4-3
TGCGCCAGCAGCCAAGAACTAGCGGGAGGTGTAGCCCACAATGAGCAGTTCTTC
CASSQELAGGVAHNEQFF
>NA|TRBJ1-3|few|TRBV6-1
TGTGCCAGCGGTACGAGGACTGGAAACACCATATATTTT
CASGTRTGNTIYF
>TRBD1|TRBJ2-1|NA|TRBV28
TGTGCCAGCACACAGGGGGTAGGAAATGAGCAGTTCTTC
CASTQGVGNEQFF
>NA|TRBJ2-1|few|TRBV20-1
TGCAGTGCTAGCGGGGTGGGGCCCTACAATGAGCAGTTCTTC
CSASGVGPYNEQFF
>NA|TRBJ2-1|few|TRBV6-5
TGTGCCAGCAGTTACGGTCGGGGGCTGGGCGATGAGCAGTTCTTC
CASSYGRGLGDEQFF
>NA|TRBJ2-2|NA|TRBV11-1
TGTGCCAGCCAGCCCCCGGTTTCCCGGGAGCTGTTTTTT
CASQPPVSRELFF
>TRBD2|TRBJ2-3|NA|TRBV13
TGTGCCAGCAGCCTACCGACTAGCGGGAGAAAGTATTTT
CASSLPTSGRKYF
>NA|TRBJ2-3|NA|TRBV7-2
TGTGCCAGCAGCTTAATAGTGGCAGATACGCAGTATTTT
CASSLIVADTQYF
>NA|TRBJ2-1|few|TRBV10-3
TGTGCCATCAGTGGAGGGGGTCTGGGGCAGTTCTTC
CAISGGGLGQFF
>TRBD2|TRBJ2-3|NA|TRBV6-5
TGTGCCAGCAGTTACGCGGGAGACACAGATACGCAGTATTTT
CASSYAGDTDTQYF
>NA|TRBJ2-3|NA|TRBV5-6
TGTGCCAGCAGCTTGGCCGGAGGCTTGCGTGGCACAGATACGCAGTATTTT
CASSLAGGLRGTDTQYF
>NA|TRBJ2-7|NA|TRBV28
TGTGCCAGCAGAAACTCGGGACGGGAGCAGTACTTC
CASRNSGREQYF
>NA|TRBJ2-7|NA|TRBV5-1
TGCGCCAGCAGCCCCGGGCGCGACGCCATGGACGAGCAGTACTTC
CASSPGRDAMDEQYF
>TRBD2|TRBJ2-5|NA|TRBV3-1
TGTGCCAGCAGCCGAACTAGCGGGATAAATCAAGAGACCCAGTACTTC
CASSRTSGINQETQYF
>NA|TRBJ1-6|few|TRBV7-2
TGTGCCAGCAGCTTAAGGCCCAAAACTTATAATTCACCCCTCCACTTT
CASSLRPKTYNSPLHF
>NA|TRBJ2-1|many|TRBV29-1
TGCAGCGTTGATAGACGAGGGGCCGGCAATGAGCAGTTCTTC
CSVDRRGAGNEQFF
>NA|TRBJ1-2|many|TRBV10-3
TGTGCCATCAACGCAGGGAGCGGCTACACCTTC
CAINAGSGYTF
>NA|TRBJ2-1|NA|TRBV28
TGTGCCAGCAGTATACTTGGGGAGCGTTTCAGCAACTCCTACAATGAGCAGTTCTTC
CASSILGERFSNSYNEQFF
>NA|TRBJ2-5|NA|TRBV18
TGTGCCAGCTCACCTGACCTGGGATTGGAGACCCAGTACTTC
CASSPDLGLETQYF
>TRBD1|TRBJ2-7|few|TRBV15
TGTGCCACCAGCAGAAGGGACAGCTCCTACGAGCAGTACTTC
CATSRRDSSYEQYF
>NA|TRBJ2-2|many|TRBV15
TGTGCCACCAGCAGAGAGGTTTTAGGAACCGGGGAGCTGTTTTTT
CATSREVLGTGELFF
>NA|TRBJ1-1|few|TRBV6-5
TGTGCCAGCTTGACCTACACTGAAGCTTTCTTT
CASLTYTEAFF
>TRBD2|TRBJ2-7|many|TRBV10-3
TGTGCCATCAGTGAGTCAGTAGCGGGAGGGACGAACGAGCAGTACTTC
CAISESVAGGTNEQYF
>TRBD2|TRBJ2-5|NA|TRBV20-1
TGCAGTGCTACCGCGACTAGCGGGAGTCCGTACCAAGAGACCCAGTACTTC
CSATATSGSPYQETQYF
>TRBD2|TRBJ2-7|NA|TRBV12-3/TRBV12-4
TGTGCCAGCAGTCTTTCCTCTAGCGGGCTGGGCTACGAGCAGTACTTC
CASSLSSSGLGYEQYF
>TRBD2|TRBJ2-1|many|TRBV20-1
TGCAGTGCTAGAGATGGTCTAGCGGGTAACTACAATGAGCAGTTCTTC
CSARDGLAGNYNEQFF